This T cell receptor delta chain was captured in a study of γδ T cells in repeated Plasmodium falciparum infection (dated by TCRdb to about 2021). Regarding the study in general: Malian children exposed to intense seasonal malaria transmission were enrolled in the natural-infection arm and compared with Australian children matched for age and gender. Malian gammadelta TCR repertoires were analysed cross-sectionally in periods with no transmission and longitudinally across episodes of acute febrile malaria. Samples were collected from controlled-infection subjects at baseline, immediately before selected infections, and 21 days after each infection. In the study, the shaping of the human gammadelta T cell repertoire by repeated Plasmodium falciparum infection was examined using natural infection in Mali and controlled human malaria infection. Four to six malaria-naive U.S. adults underwent four controlled human malaria infections by bites from P. falciparum NF54-infected Anopheles stephensi mosquitoes over approximately 600 days. Study-level results and caveats: Waves of new clonotype selection in Vdelta2-negative, largely Vdelta1+, gammadelta TCR repertoires appeared to be driven by repeated controlled infections. Analysis of inter-individual variability in gammadelta T cell responses was limited by the small size of the controlled-infection cohort. Generalizability was limited because the Malian cohort came from a small rural village made up predominantly of one ethnic group. Compared with Australian children, Malian children appeared to have Vdelta2-negative gammadelta TCR repertoires that were more clonally expanded, less diverse and less shared. A highly stable polyclonal repertoire over time and infection, with many inter-individual overlapping TCRgamma sequences, was shown by Vgamma9/Vdelta2+ TCR repertoires.

From its cysteine to its phenylalanine, the CDR3 spans 17 amino acids. Only the CDR3 DNA stays, 51 bases, in frame from base 1. Per the germline V gene, GEAIGNYY is the CDR1 and EKD is the CDR2. A remark on this clone: What antigen it recognizes has not been identified. The protein TCRdb lists belongs to a much larger clone and differs from this DNA's translation at residue 3, which points to a read error; the protein shown is made from the DNA.

For bulk TCR repertoire analysis, Vgamma9/Vdelta2+ and Vdelta2-negative gammadelta T cell populations were isolated by flow sorting from peripheral blood mononuclear cells. Library method: multiplex PCR. Sequenced on an Illumina MiSeq. From each sorted gammadelta T cell sample, both TCR gamma (TRG) and TCR delta (TRD) chains were sequenced. Per the original workflow: Repertoire analyses included clonotype tree plots, accumulated frequency of the top 20 clonotypes, diversity index (DI) and D75 metrics. TCRdb called clones afresh from the public reads with CATT; identical DNA rows were later merged. In this record, the V and J calls reflect TCRdb's handling and not the investigators' own analysis. The sample yields approximately 93,000 delta-chain clones; over 0.75% were counted once. 9% to 10% of the sample lies in the top ten.

Sequenced input: gamma-delta T cells from blood. The TCR was taken from a pool of human donors (malaria-infected and uninfected, not separated). The chain joins TRDV2 to TRDJ2, with no D gene named confidently. Matching the DNA to germline supplied the J gene, which TCRdb does not give. In nucleotides, the sequence is TGTGCCAGTGACAAGGTGGGTGACCCAAGTAGGAAAGCACAACTCTTCTTT. Its translation reads: CASDKVGDPSRKAQLFF.